The 4 T cell receptor beta chains given below trace back to one sample, sequenced in a study of low-dose radiotherapy and immunotherapy resistance in tumors (dated by TCRdb to between 2021 and 2022). The sample's time point, from its label and the paper: before trial treatment. Sequencing took place on an Illumina HiSeq 2500. Superscript III and a set of TRAV- and TRBV-specific primers were used to synthesize first-strand cDNA, so that both TCRalpha and TCRbeta chains were covered. An approximately 18-cycle PCR with Phusion amplified the TCRs, pairing a constant-region primer with the adapter that was attached to the V primers. Clones were called with MiXCR by TCRdb after fastp trimmed the public reads at Q25, and only in-frame beta chains were retained. Each entry merges the rows of one CDR3 protein and shows their most common DNA and genes. This sample holds 57,000 or so distinct CDR3 sequences; around 27% were observed only once. The leading ten clones occupy around 5.7% of the sample.

The source material was PBMCs, sampled before treatment. These receptors were obtained from a male donor with prostate cancer.

This chain joins TRBV5-4 and TRBJ2-2; TRBD1 is a possible D gene (6 bases). This CDR3 has 14 amino acids. V lost 3 bases, J lost 4 bases, and 10 bases lay in between. CDR1 is SGHNT and CDR2 is YYREEE in the germline V gene (reference sequence). CDR3 DNA sequence: TGTGCCAGCAGCTACACGGACAGCACCGGGGAGCTGTTTTTT. It codes for CASSYTDSTGELFF.

The chain is built from TRBV5-4 and TRBJ2-5; TRBD1 matches at 9 bases. Trimming cost V 0 bases and J 2 bases; bases outside gene matches: 5. The CDR3 is 16 residues long. Germline CDR1 SGHNT, CDR2 YYREEE (reference sequence). CDR3 nucleotides: TGTGCCAGCAGCTTGGCCCCGGGACAGGGTCAAGAGACCCAGTACTTC. As protein: CASSLAPGQGQETQYF. The full variable domain, rest sourced from reference TRBV5-4 and TRBJ2-5, is ETGVTQSPTHLIKTRGQQVTLRCSSQSGHNTVSWYQQALGQGPQFIFQYYREEENGRGNFPPRFSGLQFPNYSSELNVNALELDDSALYLCASSLAPGQGQETQYFGPGTRLLVL.

The table lists this clonotype with many counts. The chain couples TRBV5-6 to TRBJ2-1; 8 bases match TRBD2. V shed 0 bases and J 4 bases; nucleotides not matched to a gene: 6. The CDR3 runs to 16 residues. Germline values: CDR1 SGHDT, CDR2 YYEEEE. DNA of the CDR3: TGTGCCAGCAGCTTGGTTGCTAGCGGGCCTTACAATGAGCAGTTCTTC. Translating it yields CASSLVASGPYNEQFF. Looking up the rest from reference TRBV5-6 and TRBJ2-1 gives the full variable domain: DAGVTQSPTHLIKTRGQQVTLRCSPKSGHDTVSWYQQALGQGPQFIFQYYEEEERQRGNFPDRFSGHQFPNYSSELNVNALLLGDSALYLCASSLVASGPYNEQFFGPGTRLTVL.

Only one count was recorded for this clonotype. This chain uses TRBV28 with TRBJ2-7; 9 bases match TRBD1. This CDR3 has 12 residues. V lost 6 bases and J lost 6; bases outside the gene matches: 3. In germline, CDR1 is MDHEN, CDR2 SYDVKM. The CDR3 spells CASRGQGGEQYF. The CDR3 DNA follows: TGTGCCAGCAGGGGACAGGGCGGCGAGCAGTACTTC.